This T cell receptor (beta chain) appears in the sequencing data of a study of blood T cell repertoires in COVID-19. Authors' methods: Cell counts per sample came from amplifying reference gene primers. The protocol was immunoSEQ multiplex PCR, while the TCRdb copy is restricted to in-frame clones and leaves out a portion. The V and J calls and the clone size are those of that table, but D and trimming were determined from the DNA. The table lists 150,000 to 200,000 clones, 85% of them singletons. Trimming cost V 2 bases and J 8 bases, with 6 bases left between them. The CDR3 is made up of 12 amino acids.

The rearrangement uses TRBV12-3 or TRBV12-4 and TRBJ2-2; no clear D. The sequenced sample consisted of peripheral blood. This TCR was recovered from a human donor with acute or convalescent COVID-19. The donor label of this sample is uncertain. The CDR3 nucleotides are TGTGCCAGCAGTTTATCTATTGGGGAGCTGTTTTTT. Amino acids: CASSLSIGELFF.